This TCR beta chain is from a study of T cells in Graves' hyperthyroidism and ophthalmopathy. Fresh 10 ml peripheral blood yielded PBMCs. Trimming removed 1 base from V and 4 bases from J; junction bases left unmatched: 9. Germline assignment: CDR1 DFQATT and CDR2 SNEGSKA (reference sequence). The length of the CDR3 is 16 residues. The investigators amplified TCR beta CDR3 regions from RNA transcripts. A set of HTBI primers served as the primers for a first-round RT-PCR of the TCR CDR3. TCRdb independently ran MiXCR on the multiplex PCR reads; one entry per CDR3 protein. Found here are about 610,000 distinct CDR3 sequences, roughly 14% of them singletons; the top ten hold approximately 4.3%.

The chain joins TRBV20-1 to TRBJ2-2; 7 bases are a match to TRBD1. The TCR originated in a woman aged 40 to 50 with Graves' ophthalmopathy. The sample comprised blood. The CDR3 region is CSARGTTGKSTGELFF. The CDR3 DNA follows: TGCAGTGCTAGAGGAACGACAGGGAAGAGCACCGGGGAGCTGTTTTTT.